Presented here are 8 T cell receptor beta chains from one specimen sequenced in a study of cytomegalovirus exposure and HLA in healthy donors. PCR involved 60 Vbeta and 13 Jbeta primers. Using immunoSEQ multiplex PCR, the repertoire was profiled, and TCRdb retains in-frame clones only, with some absent. In the table there are 35,000 to 40,000 clones, just under 75% of which are singletons. The sample was PBMCs. Receptor source: a young man in good health and CMV-seronegative.

This rearrangement joins TRBV11-3 to TRBJ2-3, with a possible D match to TRBD1 (6 bases). The CDR3 has 17 residues. The germline V gene has CDR1 SGHNT and CDR2 YENEEA. The germline V and J ends were trimmed by 3 bases and 6 bases, with 22 bases remaining between them. CDR3 in amino acids: CASSFFRIGGSEDTQYF. DNA for the CDR3: TGTGCCAGCAGCTTCTTTCGGATAGGGGGTAGTGAGGATACGCAGTATTTT.

This chain joins TRBV2 and TRBJ2-7; perhaps TRBD1 as D (5 bases). Germline CDR1 SNHLY, CDR2 FYNNEI. The V gene lost 6 bases and the J gene lost 9 bases, with 15 bases spanning the gap. CDR3 length equals 12 residues. For the CDR3, the DNA is TGTGCCAGCAGGGCAACAGGTAGTGGGCAGTACTTC. It specifies CASRATGSGQYF.

This sequence joins TRBV9 and TRBJ2-1; 7 nucleotides align to TRBD2. The CDR3 contains 16 residues. The germline V gene encodes CDR1 SGDLS and CDR2 YYNGEE. Unmatched junction bases numbered 7, after V lost 3 bases and J lost 1 base. The CDR3 sequence is CASSALRLASYNEQFF. The CDR3 region has the DNA TGTGCCAGCAGCGCCCTCAGACTAGCTTCCTACAATGAGCAGTTCTTC.

About this clone: Its ends do not fully match the called genes, so a read error is possible. Other DNA variants within this sample encode the same CDR3. This sequence joins TRBV7-7 and TRBJ1-4; possibly TRBD1 for D (5 bases). The germline CDR1 and CDR2 sequences are SSHAT and FNYEAQ (reference sequence). The CDR3 contains 15 residues. This CDR3 is CASSLGGGTNEKLFF. DNA of the CDR3: TGTGCTAGCAGTTTAGGCGGGGGGACTAATGAAAAACTGTTTTTT.

The J gene is TRBJ2-1, the V gene TRBV6-5; 10 positions match TRBD2. The germline V gene has CDR1 MNHEY and CDR2 SVGAGI. This CDR3 comprises 14 residues. With V trimmed by 10 bases and J by 6 bases, 9 bases remained unmatched. The CDR3 loop is CATRRGLASNEQFF. The CDR3 DNA reads as TGTGCCACCCGACGGGGACTAGCGTCCAATGAGCAGTTCTTC.

The genes are TRBV29-1 and TRBJ2-1; TRBD1 is a possible D gene (6 bases). Trimming cost V 5 bases and J 8 bases, with 16 bases left between them. The CDR3 totals 13 residues. The germline gives CDR1 SQVTM, CDR2 ANQGSEA. CDR3 in amino acids: CSVPGDRVDEQFF. The CDR3 coding sequence is TGCAGCGTTCCAGGGGACCGGGTGGATGAGCAGTTCTTC.

The chain joins TRBV7-8 to TRBJ1-1, with D possibly TRBD1 on 5 matching bases. This CDR3 is built from 16 residues. V lost 1 base to trimming and J lost 8 bases, with 20 bases between them. Per germline, CDR1 SGHVS and CDR2 FQNEAQ. The CDR3 protein is CASSLVATAGIGEAFF. CDR3 coding DNA: TGTGCCAGCAGCTTAGTCGCAACGGCAGGGATCGGGGAAGCTTTCTTT.

This clone has just a few counts. This chain connects TRBV5-6 to TRBJ2-7; weak D call: TRBD1 (5 bases). The CDR3 length is 14 residues. V was trimmed by 0 bases and J by 3 bases, leaving 10 bases between them. Germline-derived CDR1 and CDR2 are SGHDT and YYEEEE. Here the CDR3 DNA reads TGTGCCAGCAGCTTGGGTACAGGTAACTACGAGCAGTACTTC. Protein sequence: CASSLGTGNYEQYF. Together with reference TRBV5-6 and TRBJ2-7, the CDR3 gives the full variable domain: DAGVTQSPTHLIKTRGQQVTLRCSPKSGHDTVSWYQQALGQGPQFIFQYYEEEERQRGNFPDRFSGHQFPNYSSELNVNALLLGDSALYLCASSLGTGNYEQYFGPGTRLTVT.